Described below is a single T cell receptor (beta chain) sequence and its context. Its antigen is still unknown. This sample is part of a study of cytomegalovirus exposure and HLA in healthy donors. Study findings and constraints: The authors listed 164 TCR beta chains as cytomegalovirus-associated.

The primer mix had 60 Vbeta and 13 Jbeta primers. This table comes from immunoSEQ multiplex PCR, and its TCRdb copy is limited to in-frame clones, with some not included. The sample shows around 220,000 clones, 75% of them seen only once. Germline V gene data show CDR1 as MNHNY and CDR2 as SVGAGI (reference sequence). The CDR3 spans 15 residues. V lost 6 bases, J lost 2 bases, and 6 bases stayed unmatched. V usage is TRBV6-6 and J usage is TRBJ2-7; 11 bases are shared with TRBD2. The source is a woman in her thirties in good health and CMV-seronegative. The sequencing input was PBMCs. CDR3 coding DNA: TGTGCCAGCAGCCCTATTAGCGGGGGGGCCTACGAGCAGTACTTC. It translates to CASSPISGGAYEQYF.